These 22 T cell receptor beta chains were sequenced from one sample in a study of human T cells and chemical hapten exposure. Documented time point: patch test 1, 2 weeks after DPC sensitization. This sample's treatment: therapeutic diphenylcyclopropenone sensitization with weekly scalp DPC. Each CDR3 protein is one row after TCRdb ran MiXCR on the RACE reads. The profile covers roughly 98,000 distinct CDR3 sequences, with 12% appearing a single time and approximately 2% taken by the ten largest. Sequenced here: whole blood, sampled in connection with sensitization to the hapten diphenylcyclopropenone (DPC). These receptor sequences come from a woman aged 35 to 49 with alopecia areata. Some clones in this sample may be carry-over from other donors' samples.

The rearrangement uses TRBV5-1 and TRBJ2-1; TRBD2 matches at 12 bases. Germline CDR1 reads SGHRS; CDR2 reads YFSETQ. The CDR3 spans 15 residues. After removal of 4 bases from V and 5 bases from J, the junction contained 4 bases not matched to a gene. CDR3 in DNA: TGCGCCAGCAGCCGACTAGCGGGAGAAGACAATGAGCAGTTCTTC. Amino acid sequence: CASSRLAGEDNEQFF. Looking up the rest from reference TRBV5-1 and TRBJ2-1 gives the full variable domain: KAGVTQTPRYLIKTRGQQVTLSCSPISGHRSVSWYQQTPGQGLQFLFEYFSETQRNKGNFPGRFSGRQFSNSRSEMNVSTLELGDSALYLCASSRLAGEDNEQFFGPGTRLTVL.

This clonotype has a single count. This chain uses TRBV4-1 with TRBJ2-1, with D unclear. Per germline, CDR1 MGHRA and CDR2 YSYEKL. Trimming left V 1 base short and J 0 bases short, with 4 bases between. The length of the CDR3 is 14 residues. The CDR3 spells CASSQGRSYNEQFF. The CDR3 nucleotides read TGCGCCAGCAGCCAAGGCCGCTCCTACAATGAGCAGTTCTTC.

The chain links TRBV7-9 to TRBJ2-2; tentative D call: TRBD1 (5 bases). Trimming took off 4 bases at V and 2 bases at J, with 11 bases between the two ends. Germline V gene data show CDR1 as SEHNR and CDR2 as FQNEAQ (reference sequence). The CDR3 extends over 15 amino acids. The CDR3 sequence is CASSSSGINTGELFF. CDR3 coding DNA: TGTGCCAGCAGCTCATCAGGGATAAACACCGGGGAGCTGTTTTTT.

The rearrangement links TRBV5-6 to TRBJ1-1; TRBD1 aligns across 7 bases. Germline V gene data show CDR1 as SGHDT and CDR2 as YYEEEE. V gave up 0 bases and J gave up 3 bases; unmatched junction bases: 8. There are 16 residues in the CDR3. This CDR3 is CASSLAPGQAHTEAFF. The CDR3 DNA is TGTGCCAGCAGCTTGGCCCCCGGACAGGCTCACACTGAAGCTTTCTTT.

The chain links TRBV6-2 or TRBV6-3 to TRBJ1-6; D is perhaps TRBD1 (6 bases). The CDR3 is 12 amino acids. Trimming cost V 7 bases and J 9 bases, with 10 bases left between them. Germline CDR1 MNHEY, CDR2 SVGEGT. DNA for the CDR3: TGTGCCAGCACCCCGGGGGCTTCACCCCTCCACTTT. Its protein product is CASTPGASPLHF.

The chain joins TRBV10-3 to TRBJ2-5; the D is unclear. Germline values: CDR1 ENHRY, CDR2 SYGVKD. CDR3 length: 13 residues. Trimming removed 10 bases at V and 1 base at J, with 13 bases between. This CDR3 reads CATHDGFQETQYF. The CDR3 DNA is TGTGCCACCCACGACGGATTCCAAGAGACCCAGTACTTC.

The CDR3 DNA sequence: TGCAGCGTTGGTGGCGGGAGGAATGAGCAGTTCTTC. The encoded protein is CSVGGGRNEQFF. The V gene is TRBV29-1, the J gene TRBJ2-1; 8 positions match TRBD2. The ends lost 4 bases at V and 7 bases at J; junction bases unmatched: 3. The length of the CDR3 is 12 residues. Per germline, CDR1 SQVTM and CDR2 ANQGSEA.

The gene calls are TRBV4-3 and TRBJ1-3; 7 positions agree with TRBD1. CDR1 is LGHNA, CDR2 YSLEER, per germline. The CDR3 is made up of 16 amino acids. Trimming removed 4 bases from V and 0 bases from J; junction bases left unmatched: 6. DNA for the CDR3: TGCGCCAGCAGCCCAGACAGGGACAGCTCTGGAAACACCATATATTTT. It encodes CASSPDRDSSGNTIYF.

This sequence joins TRBV7-9 and TRBJ1-1, with D possibly matching TRBD1 (5 bases). This CDR3 contains 17 residues. Germline CDR1 SEHNR, CDR2 FQNEAQ (reference sequence). Trimming took 6 bases from V and 3 from J, leaving 23 bases between them. The CDR3 sequence is CASSVLKGGRGDTEAFF. Written as DNA, the CDR3 is TGTGCCAGCAGTGTCTTGAAAGGAGGCAGAGGGGACACTGAAGCTTTCTTT.

This clonotype has only a few counts. This rearrangement joins TRBV7-9 to TRBJ2-7, with 10 bases matching TRBD2. The V gene end was trimmed by 6 bases and the J gene end by 7 bases; junction bases not matched to a gene: 12. Germline CDR1 SEHNR, CDR2 FQNEAQ (reference sequence). The CDR3 length is 15 residues. CDR3 region: CASSPTLAGVGEQYF. The CDR3 coding sequence is TGTGCCAGCAGTCCAACTCTAGCGGGAGTCGGTGAGCAGTACTTC. Full variable domain (outside the CDR3, taken from reference TRBV7-9 and TRBJ2-7): DTGVSQNPRHKITKRGQNVTFRCDPISEHNRLYWYRQTLGQGPEFLTYFQNEAQLEKSRLLSDRFSAERPKGSFSTLEIQRTEQGDSAMYLCASSPTLAGVGEQYFGPGTRLTVT.

The rearrangement joins TRBV7-9 to TRBJ2-2; 9 bases fit TRBD2. The germline V gene has CDR1 SEHNR and CDR2 FQNEAQ (reference sequence). This CDR3 contains 14 residues. The junction had 0 bases not matched to a gene; V was cut back by 7 bases and J by 0 bases. CDR3 in DNA: TGTGCCAGCACTAGCGGGACGAACACCGGGGAGCTGTTTTTT. It is translated as CASTSGTNTGELFF.

This clonotype was seen only once. The rearrangement uses TRBV7-8 and TRBJ1-1; D unresolved. Germline V CDR1 and CDR2: SGHVS, FQNEAQ. There are 14 residues in the CDR3. V lost 1 base, J lost 1 base, and 7 bases lay in between. CDR3 amino acids: CASSLGEWNTEAFF. For the CDR3, the DNA is TGTGCCAGCAGCTTAGGAGAATGGAACACTGAAGCTTTCTTT.

This clonotype was counted a few times. The rearrangement links TRBV18 to TRBJ2-2; 9 nucleotides line up with TRBD2. The junction had 8 bases not matched to a gene; V was cut back by 2 bases and J by 7 bases. The CDR3 loop spans 16 amino acids. CDR1 KGHSH and CDR2 LQKENI come from the germline V gene. CDR3 sequence: CASSPGVAGAGGELFF. DNA of the CDR3: TGTGCCAGCTCACCAGGAGTAGCGGGAGCCGGCGGGGAGCTGTTTTTT.

The V gene is TRBV9, the J gene TRBJ1-1; no definite D call. The germline V gene has CDR1 SGDLS and CDR2 YYNGEE. This CDR3 has 14 residues. V lost 2 bases, J lost 5 bases, and 13 bases lay in between. The CDR3 loop reads CASSVGFLGTEAFF. In nucleotides, the CDR3 is TGTGCCAGCAGCGTGGGTTTCCTGGGGACTGAAGCTTTCTTT.

This clonotype came up a few times. The chain has TRBV3-1 and TRBJ2-3; 7 bases fit TRBD2. The V gene's germline CDR1 is LGHDT and CDR2 YNNKEL (reference sequence). The junction had 8 bases not matched to a gene; V was cut back by 3 bases and J by 8 bases. This CDR3 spans 14 amino acids. The DNA of the CDR3 is TGTGCCAGCAGCCAGTCCCCCCAGCGGGGTACGCAGTATTTT. Its translation: CASSQSPQRGTQYF.

This clonotype has more than one count but fewer than ten. The rearrangement uses TRBV12-3 or TRBV12-4 and TRBJ2-3; the D gene is possibly TRBD2 (5 bases). The CDR3 is made up of 13 amino acids. Trimming left V 5 bases short and J 10 bases short, with 16 bases between. The CDR3 loop reads CASSRTVLEAQYF. For the CDR3, the DNA is TGTGCCAGCAGTCGTACAGTATTGGAGGCGCAGTATTTT.

This clonotype was observed many times. This chain connects TRBV20-1 to TRBJ2-3; 8 bases are shared with TRBD1. This CDR3 region has 14 residues. Germline trimming cut 5 bases from V and 2 bases from J; bases unmatched to any gene: 6. Germline V gene lookup returns CDR1 DFQATT and CDR2 SNEGSKA (reference sequence). The CDR3 loop is CSAETGEVTDTQYF. The CDR3 DNA is TGCAGTGCTGAGACAGGGGAAGTCACAGATACGCAGTATTTT.

This rearrangement joins TRBV19 to TRBJ1-2; D not resolved. The germline CDR1 and CDR2 sequences are LNHDA and SQIVND (reference sequence). The CDR3 consists of 16 residues. The ends were cut back, 3 bases at V and 0 bases at J, with 14 bases in the middle. The DNA for the CDR3 is TGTGCCAGTAGTATCTTCTCGTCAGAAGCTAACTATGGCTACACCTTC. It translates to CASSIFSSEANYGYTF.

The sample holds many counts of this clonotype. This chain joins TRBV12-3 or TRBV12-4 and TRBJ2-7; the D gene is possibly TRBD1 (5 bases). Trimming removed 5 bases at V and 9 bases at J, with 26 bases between. The CDR3 has 16 amino acids. This chain's CDR3 is CASSGYRGRDGVGQYF. The CDR3, as DNA: TGTGCCAGCAGTGGGTATAGAGGCAGGGATGGAGTCGGGCAGTACTTC.

Notes on this clonotype: A much larger clone sits a single nucleotide away, making a read error possible. This sequence joins TRBV6-2 or TRBV6-3 and TRBJ2-7, with no clear D. With 5 bases removed from V and 0 bases from J, the gap between germline ends came to 5 bases. The CDR3 is 12 residues long. Germline CDR1 MNHEY, CDR2 SVGEGT. DNA for the CDR3: TGTGCCAGCAGTCCCCTCTCCTACGAGCAGTACTTC. It is translated as CASSPLSYEQYF.

This clonotype was observed a handful of times. The rearrangement links TRBV12-3 or TRBV12-4 to TRBJ1-1, with a weak D call TRBD1 (5 bases). V lost 5 bases, J lost 9 bases, and 10 bases lay in between. The CDR3 loop spans 11 amino acids. The CDR3 bases are TGTGCCAGCAGTGAGGGACGCCAAGCTTTCTTT. It encodes CASSEGRQAFF.

This clonotype turned up a few times. This chain joins TRBV27 and TRBJ2-3; 8 bases agree with TRBD1. CDR1 is MNHEY, CDR2 SMNVEV, per germline (reference sequence). CDR3 length: 16 residues. V lost 3 bases and J lost 2; bases outside the gene matches: 7. The CDR3 loop is CASSFLGQGNTDTQYF. DNA of the CDR3: TGTGCCAGCAGTTTTCTCGGACAGGGCAACACAGATACGCAGTATTTT.